The entry below gives a single TCR beta chain sequence along with its context. Using RNA transcripts as the source, TCR beta CDR3 regions were amplified. The HTBI primer set drove a first-round RT-PCR of the TCR CDR3. TCRdb called the multiplex PCR reads again in MiXCR, with one record for every CDR3 protein. The table shows over 700,000 distinct CDR3 sequences, with roughly 40% occurring only once. This specimen comes from a study of T cells in Graves' hyperthyroidism and ophthalmopathy. Stable Graves' hyperthyroidism meant no ophthalmopathy progression within 18 months. PBMCs came from around 10 ml fresh peripheral blood. Germline loops: CDR1 SGDLS, CDR2 YYNGEE. CDR3 length equals 16 residues. Trimming at V came to 6 bases and at J to 6 bases, leaving 14 bases not matched to a gene.

The TCR was taken from a young man with Graves' hyperthyroidism. Sequencing used blood. The gene calls are TRBV9 and TRBJ2-2; 7 bases line up with TRBD1. CDR3 in amino acids: CASTPRTGFEAGELFF. The CDR3, as DNA: TGTGCCAGCACCCCGAGGACAGGTTTTGAGGCCGGGGAGCTGTTTTTT. Drawing the rest from reference TRBV9 and TRBJ2-2, the complete variable domain is DSGVTQTPKHLITATGQRVTLRCSPRSGDLSVYWYQQSLDQGLQFLIQYYNGEERAKGNILERFSAQQFPDLHSELNLSSLELGDSALYFCASTPRTGFEAGELFFGEGSRLTVL.